The T cell receptor (beta chain) under discussion was sequenced for a study of STAT5B mutations in CD4+ large granular lymphocyte leukemia. Unmatched junction bases numbered 7, after V lost 0 bases and J lost 6 bases. This CDR3 is built from 15 residues. CDR1 is SGHRS, CDR2 YFSETQ, per germline. Using immunoSEQ multiplex PCR, the repertoire was profiled, and TCRdb retains in-frame clones only, with some absent. The sample consists of 20,000 to 25,000 clones, about 79% of them appearing once. Sequencing was carried out using CD4+ T cells from blood buffy coats. The rearrangement uses TRBV5-1 and TRBJ2-3; 7 bases are shared with TRBD2. This TCR was recovered from a human donor in good health. The CDR3 region is CASSLERPGRDTQYF. CDR3 nucleotide sequence: TGCGCCAGCAGCTTGGAAAGGCCCGGGAGGGATACGCAGTATTTT. Based on the CDR3 plus reference TRBV5-1 and TRBJ2-3, the full variable domain is KAGVTQTPRYLIKTRGQQVTLSCSPISGHRSVSWYQQTPGQGLQFLFEYFSETQRNKGNFPGRFSGRQFSNSRSEMNVSTLELGDSALYLCASSLERPGRDTQYFGPGTRLTVL.